What follows is one T cell receptor (beta chain) and its context. Sequenced by immunoSEQ multiplex PCR; TCRdb stores in-frame clones only, minus some. This sample has 130,000 or so clones, with around nine tenths found just once. Germline V gene lookup returns CDR1 KGHSH and CDR2 LQKENI. The junction had 0 bases not matched to a gene; V was cut back by 0 bases and J by 2 bases. This CDR3 is 14 amino acids long. This sample is part of a study of control samples from healthy donors and cancer patients. What was sequenced was blood. The TCR sequence derives from a man aged 25 to 40 in good health. The rearrangement uses TRBV18 and TRBJ2-5; 7 bases align to TRBD1. CDR3 nucleotide sequence: TGTGCCAGCTCACCACCGACAGGGCAAGAGACCCAGTACTTC. Amino acids: CASSPPTGQETQYF.